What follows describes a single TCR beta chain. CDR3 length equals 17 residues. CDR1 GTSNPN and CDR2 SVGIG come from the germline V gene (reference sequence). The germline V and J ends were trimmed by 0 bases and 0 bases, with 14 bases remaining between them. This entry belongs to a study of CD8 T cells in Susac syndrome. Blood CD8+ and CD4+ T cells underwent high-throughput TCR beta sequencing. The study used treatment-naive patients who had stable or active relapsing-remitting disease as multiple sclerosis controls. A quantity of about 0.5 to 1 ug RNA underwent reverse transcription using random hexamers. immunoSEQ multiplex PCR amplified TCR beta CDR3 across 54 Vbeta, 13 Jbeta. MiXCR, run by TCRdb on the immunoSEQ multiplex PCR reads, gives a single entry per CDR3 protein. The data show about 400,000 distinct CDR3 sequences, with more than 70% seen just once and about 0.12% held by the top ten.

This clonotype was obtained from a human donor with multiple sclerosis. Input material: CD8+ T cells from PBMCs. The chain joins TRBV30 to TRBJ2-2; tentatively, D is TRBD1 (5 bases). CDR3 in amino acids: CAWSVHAAGPNTGELFF. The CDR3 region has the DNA TGTGCCTGGAGTGTACACGCGGCAGGGCCGAACACCGGGGAGCTGTTTTTT.